These T cell receptor beta chains were read from a single sample in a study of PD-1 blockade in classical Hodgkin lymphoma. TCRdb's copy holds only in-frame clones and misses some; the assay was immunoSEQ multiplex PCR. This table holds 25,000 to 35,000 clones, roughly 76% found once. The source was peripheral blood mononuclear cells (PBMCs), collected before the second cycle of nivolumab. These receptors were collected from a human donor with classical Hodgkin lymphoma. Both conserved end residues are trimmed from each CDR3. D genes are given only for firm matches.

length,D,J,V,CDR3
13,.,TRBJ2-1,TRBV27,ASSFRVGVYNEQF
12,.,TRBJ1-3,TRBV5-6,ASSFGRAGNTIY
12,.,TRBJ1-5,TRBV7-6,ASSLGYGTQPQH
14,TRBD1,TRBJ1-2,TRBV18,ASSPDRGLANYGYT
12,.,TRBJ2-5,TRBV5-1,ASSLEAPGETQY
15,TRBD1,TRBJ2-1,TRBV27,ASSTLGGDRGLNEQF
13,TRBD1,TRBJ2-5,TRBV5-4,ASSRPGQGEETQY
11,.,TRBJ1-5,TRBV6-1,ASSPAYDQPQH
14,TRBD1,TRBJ1-2,TRBV5-1,ASSLVPPTGDYGYT
12,TRBD1,TRBJ2-1,TRBV6-1,ASSERGQYNEQF
11,.,TRBJ1-1,TRBV6-1,ASGPGGITEAF
14,.,TRBJ2-3,TRBV9,ASSPSGRKSTDTQY
12,TRBD1,TRBJ2-5,TRBV7-7,ASSFRGLGETQY
13,TRBD1,TRBJ1-6,TRBV6-5,ASSYEGQANSPLH
13,.,TRBJ2-4,TRBV27,ASSRGGVVLNIQY
11,.,TRBJ1-1,TRBV6-6,ASSFPWGTEAF
14,.,TRBJ1-5,TRBV29-1,SVSQADDYSNQPQH
16,TRBD2,TRBJ2-5,TRBV7-2,ASSLYILAGGGRETQY
12,.,TRBJ2-5,TRBV4-3,ASSQWGKQETQY
12,TRBD2,TRBJ2-2,TRBV6-5,ASRSGGNTGELF
12,.,TRBJ2-1,TRBV11-2,ASGRRGLRDEQF
12,.,TRBJ1-2,TRBV4-1,ASSQVDPDGGYT
13,.,TRBJ1-2,TRBV28,ASSLSGRTFYGYT
11,TRBD1,TRBJ2-1,TRBV6-5,ASSYSETGVQF
13,TRBD2,TRBJ2-2,TRBV2,ASSYSRGGNGELF
14,.,TRBJ2-1,TRBV4-3,ASSQARRGTYNEQF
12,TRBD1,TRBJ2-2,TRBV4-1,ASSLRTGTGELF
12,TRBD2,.,TRBV28,ASSLGGTAYEQY
12,.,TRBJ2-3,TRBV6-1,ASRAGFGTDTQY
14,TRBD1,TRBJ1-2,TRBV7-9,ASSLKDREANYGYT
13,.,TRBJ1-6,TRBV28,ASSRTLSYNSPLH
13,TRBD2,TRBJ2-1,TRBV9,ASSVSSGGFSEQF
14,TRBD1,TRBJ1-4,TRBV13,ASSFKTTGRDEKLF
12,.,TRBJ1-2,TRBV6-1,ASSERGPYYGYT
12,.,TRBJ2-5,TRBV11-2,ASSLGHVQETQY
14,.,TRBJ1-1,TRBV6-1,ASSERGGVGNTEAF
12,TRBD1,TRBJ1-1,TRBV2,ASTDRGAGTEAF
12,.,TRBJ1-2,TRBV13,ASSPRVANYGYT
13,TRBD1,TRBJ1-6,TRBV28,ASSTGQAHNSPLH
13,.,TRBJ1-1,TRBV7-3,ASSLGQGMDTEAF
12,TRBD1,TRBJ1-2,TRBV6-1,ASSEGGGSFGYT
13,.,TRBJ1-1,TRBV11-2,ASSLYTGGATEAF
11,.,TRBJ1-4,TRBV18,ASSPGLNEKLF
12,TRBD1,TRBJ1-4,TRBV2,ASSQQGAGEKLF
16,TRBD1,TRBJ1-5,TRBV19,ASNGRGITIMSNQPQH
13,.,TRBJ1-6,TRBV28,ASSRPQGTNSPLH
15,.,TRBJ1-1,TRBV5-1,ASSFAASAGDGTEAF
13,TRBD1,TRBJ1-5,TRBV2,ASSDRTGGGQPQH
13,.,TRBJ1-1,TRBV27,ASSFTVGAETEAF